Shown below are 9 T cell receptor beta chains from a single sample sequenced in a study of CD4 T cells in relation to SARS-CoV-2 and coronaviruses. Assay used: immunoSEQ multiplex PCR; TCRdb lists only in-frame clones, some missing. The sample lists tens of thousands of clones, just over 90% seen once, with approximately 0.2% in the top ten. Before the COVID-19 pandemic, during about 2011-2019, CD4+ T cells were taken from unexposed donors. The sample consisted of naive CD4+ T cells from PBMCs. Subset given: naive CD4+ T cells isolated by negative enrichment. The source of these receptors is a human donor in good health.

The chain has TRBV2 and TRBJ2-7; 11 nucleotides align to TRBD2. This CDR3 has 15 residues. Germline CDR1 is SNHLY and CDR2 is FYNNEI. V was pared by 2 bases and J by 4 bases, with 4 bases of the junction left unmatched. The CDR3 DNA reads as TGTGCCAGCAGTGAAAGCCTAGCGGGAGGATACGAGCAGTACTTC. Protein sequence: CASSESLAGGYEQYF.

The chain recombines TRBV11-3 with TRBJ2-1; 8 nucleotides agree with TRBD2. V was clipped by 5 bases and J by 1 base; unmatched bases: 7. CDR3 length: 16 amino acids. Germline CDR1 is SGHNT and CDR2 is YENEEA. The CDR3 DNA reads as TGTGCCAGCAGCCCGCGTAGCGGGGAGTCCTACAATGAGCAGTTCTTC. This gives the protein CASSPRSGESYNEQFF.

Remarks on this clone: This same CDR3 is encoded by further DNA sequences in the sample. V is TRBV18 and J is TRBJ1-1; D is uncertain. Per germline, CDR1 KGHSH and CDR2 LQKENI. V lost 1 base to trimming and J lost 0 bases, with 3 bases between them. There are 13 residues in the CDR3. The CDR3 here is CASSPQVNTEAFF. The DNA for the CDR3 is TGTGCCAGCTCACCACAGGTGAACACTGAAGCTTTCTTT.

The V gene is TRBV7-8, the J gene TRBJ1-5; possible D gene TRBD1, 5 bases. The CDR3 contains 15 residues. CDR1 is SGHVS, CDR2 FQNEAQ, per germline. Deletions cut 3 bases from V and 9 bases from J, with 18 bases between. The CDR3 DNA reads as TGTGCCAGCAGCTTGGACAAGAATTTTGAGTGGCCCCAGCATTTT. This translates into CASSLDKNFEWPQHF. Combining the CDR3 with reference TRBV7-8 and TRBJ1-5 gives the whole variable domain GAGVSQSPRYKVAKRGQDVALRCDPISGHVSLFWYQQALGQGPEFLTYFQNEAQLDKSGLPSDRFFAERPEGSVSTLKIQRTQQEDSAVYLCASSLDKNFEWPQHFGDGTRLSIL.

The chain has TRBV11-2 and TRBJ2-7, with D unclear. This CDR3 spans 14 amino acids. Trimming left V 1 base short and J 1 base short, with 8 bases between. Germline V gene lookup returns CDR1 SGHAT and CDR2 FQNNGV. The CDR3 DNA is TGTGCCAGCAGCTTAGGGTATGGGTCCTACGAGCAGTACTTC. This translates into CASSLGYGSYEQYF.

The CDR3 spells CASSLGLRGGGTDTQYF. The DNA for the CDR3 is TGTGCCAGCAGCTTGGGGTTGCGGGGGGGCGGGACAGATACGCAGTATTTT. V and J are TRBV5-4 and TRBJ2-3; 9 nucleotides match TRBD2. The V segment lost 0 bases and the J segment 3 bases; nucleotides outside the gene matches: 8. The CDR3 spans 17 residues. Germline CDR1 and CDR2: SGHNT and YYREEE (reference sequence).

V and J are TRBV18 and TRBJ2-7; D possibly corresponds to TRBD2 (5 bases). The V end was cut by 5 bases, the J end by 0 bases, with 5 bases between. There are 12 residues in the CDR3. The germline V gene encodes CDR1 KGHSH and CDR2 LQKENI. CDR3 sequence reads: CASSGGSYEQYF. In DNA, the CDR3 is TGTGCCAGCTCAGGAGGCTCCTACGAGCAGTACTTC.

This chain joins TRBV9 and TRBJ2-2; D is perhaps TRBD1 (6 bases). V lost 3 bases, J lost 5 bases, and 11 bases lay in between. The germline V gene has CDR1 SGDLS and CDR2 YYNGEE. The CDR3 runs to 14 residues. The CDR3 region has the DNA TGTGCCAGCAGCGCACAGGGTTGGACCGGGGAGCTGTTTTTT. Translation: CASSAQGWTGELFF.

The chain recombines TRBV29-1 with TRBJ2-2, with D maybe TRBD2 (6 bases). The CDR3 is made up of 16 amino acids. V lost 1 base and J lost 5, with 17 bases in between. CDR1 and CDR2 from the germline V gene are SQVTM and ANQGSEA. CDR3 bases: TGCAGCGTTGAAGGGGGGAGTAGCGGATGGACCGGGGAGCTGTTTTTT. Amino acids: CSVEGGSSGWTGELFF.